This T cell receptor beta chain was identified in a study of PD-L1 blockade in urothelial cancer (dated by TCRdb to the late 2010s). Background on the whole study: Every patient began therapy in 2014 and was given atezolizumab 1,200 mg intravenously every 3 weeks. Blood samples gave a median of about 150,000 T cells and 82,636 unique TCRs, with a median clonality of around 0.08. Somatic, immune and clinical correlates of response to PD-L1 blockade with atezolizumab in urothelial cancer were the focus of an exploratory multi-omic analysis. In the same patients who had TCR sequencing, pretreatment tumors also underwent whole exome sequencing and RNA sequencing. Pretreatment tumor samples and matched peripheral blood, collected serially before and after atezolizumab treatment, underwent TCR sequencing. An ECOG performance status of 0 or 1 was recorded for the patients, and 0 to 3 prior chemotherapy regimens had been received by the patients. Durable clinical benefit meant progression-free survival longer than 6 months, and TCR features were also tested against progression-free and overall survival. Pretreatment blood TCR-seq was available for about 30 patients, at least one posttreatment blood collection was obtained for approximately 25 patients, and tumor TCR-seq was available for approximately 25 patients. About 85% of the roughly 30 patients were males with bladder-origin urothelial cancer, and about 65% of the roughly 29 reported a prior smoking history. Durable clinical benefit was achieved by nine patients and was not achieved by 20 patients. Blood samples were analyzed at two time points: 3 weeks after treatment start (second dose) and 6 weeks after treatment start. General findings and caveats noted by the study authors: Because the sample size was small (n ≈ 27) and many exploratory analyses were performed, the results are intended to be hypothesis-generating. Improved progression-free and overall survival was found to be associated with pretreatment peripheral blood TCR clonality below the median. Among patients with durable benefit, tumor-associated TCR clones showed greater expansion in peripheral blood 3 weeks after treatment started (n of about 21, p = 0.022).

Taken with the paper, the label for time point translates to: peripheral blood 6 weeks after treatment start. A cohort of around 28 patients with locally advanced or metastatic urothelial carcinoma, treated at Memorial Sloan Kettering on a trial protocol, was included. Peripheral blood mononuclear cells were collected pretreatment and during treatment, with between 1 and 8 total time points obtained per patient. The Qiagen DNeasy Blood extraction kit was used to purify genomic DNA from total PBMCs and from tumor samples. PBMCs were collected pretreatment and during treatment, and were isolated and stored as previously described. To estimate absolute template abundance from read counts, synthetic TCR analog templates were spiked into each PCR. TCRbeta CDR3 regions were amplified from genomic DNA with bias-controlled V and J gene primers using the immunoSEQ assay. Sequencing of rearranged TCRbeta segments was done at approximately 20X coverage. The paper's data handling went like this. Sequencing errors were corrected by clustering and CDR3s were annotated against IMGT to assign V, D and J genes. Downstream analyses used only productive TCRbeta rearrangements, leaving out any out-of-frame or stop-codon sequences. Clonality was calculated as one minus the Shannon entropy normalized by the log of the number of unique productive sequences. Fisher's exact test with Benjamini-Hochberg correction, at a threshold of adjusted p below 0.01, was used to find clones that differed between time points or between blood and tumor. TCRdb re-hosts the immuneACCESS table, in-frame sequences only. Its copies lack some clones; in the studies checked, an unresolved V gene accounts for under half of them, and the cause for the rest is not known. That table supplies the V and J calls and clone size; D and trimming were determined from the DNA. The sample table holds 100,000 to 150,000 clones, of which approximately 85% were seen once. The ten largest clonotypes hold 2.4% of the sample.

This clone was found a few times. Its antigen is currently not known. Base qualities are not at hand, and no much larger clone is one base apart. V is trimmed back by 4 bases and J by 2 bases, and the junction contains 5 bases that no gene match accounts for. The CDR3 runs 16 amino acids, cysteine and phenylalanine included. Only the CDR3 region is kept as DNA, spanning 48 bases read in frame from base 1. Via the germline V gene, CDR1 is SGHTS and CDR2 YDEGEE. This clonotype was sampled from a man aged 50-60 years with urothelial cancer. Sequenced material: PBMCs, taken around atezolizumab (anti-PD-L1) treatment. The V and J segments used are TRBV5-8 and TRBJ2-5; 13 middle bases align to TRBD2. The CDR3 amino acid sequence is: CASSPGLAGIQETQYF. The DNA sequence is given as TGTGCCAGCAGCCCGGGACTAGCGGGAATACAAGAGACCCAGTACTTC.